The 27 T cell receptor beta chains in this list originate from one sample, sequenced in a study of cytomegalovirus exposure and HLA in healthy donors. Measured with immunoSEQ multiplex PCR; TCRdb has only the in-frame clones, and not every one. Here the sample spans about 240,000 clones, about 90% being singletons. The sequenced sample consisted of PBMCs. The receptors derive from a woman in her twenties or thirties in good health and CMV-seropositive.

The CDR3, as DNA: TGCGCCAGCAGCCAGGTCTGGGGACAGGGGGCGCCGGGGGAAGCTTTCTTT. The encoded protein is CASSQVWGQGAPGEAFF. The chain is built from TRBV4-1 and TRBJ1-1; 12 bases fit TRBD1. Looked up from germline, CDR1 is MGHRA and CDR2 is YSYEKL. The CDR3 runs 17 residues. V lost 3 bases to trimming and J lost 8 bases; unmatched junction nucleotides: 13.

The V and J genes are TRBV2 and TRBJ2-3; 8 bases fit TRBD2. This CDR3 is built from 15 residues. V lost 3 bases, J lost 0 bases, and 2 bases stayed unmatched. Per the germline V gene, CDR1 is SNHLY and CDR2 is FYNNEI. CDR3 residues: CASSDLAGSTDTQYF. CDR3 DNA sequence: TGTGCCAGCAGTGACCTAGCGGGCAGCACAGATACGCAGTATTTT.

The J gene is TRBJ2-2, the V gene TRBV5-1, with a weak D call TRBD2 (5 bases). CDR3 length equals 16 residues. The germline gives CDR1 SGHRS, CDR2 YFSETQ. The germline V and J ends were trimmed by 4 bases and 4 bases, with 17 bases remaining between them. CDR3 in amino acids: CASSDQRGRGTGELFF. The CDR3 nucleotides are TGCGCCAGCAGCGATCAGCGTGGGAGAGGCACCGGGGAGCTGTTTTTT.

The chain has TRBV2 and TRBJ2-3; 12 nucleotides match TRBD2. Germline V gene lookup returns CDR1 SNHLY and CDR2 FYNNEI. CDR3 size: 16 residues. J lost 4 bases, V lost 6 bases, and 8 bases had no gene match. Here the CDR3 reads CASSLRLAGASDTQYF. In DNA form, the CDR3 reads TGTGCCAGCAGCCTGCGACTAGCGGGAGCGTCAGATACGCAGTATTTT.

V and J are TRBV28 and TRBJ1-1; D gene unclear. CDR3 size: 13 residues. The germline gives CDR1 MDHEN, CDR2 SYDVKM. V was clipped by 7 bases and J by 0 bases, with 9 bases between them. CDR3 region: CASTLPVNTEAFF. In DNA form, the CDR3 reads TGTGCCAGCACCCTCCCCGTGAACACTGAAGCTTTCTTT.

V and J are TRBV10-3 and TRBJ2-5; D not certain. V gave up 4 bases and J gave up 5 bases, with 5 bases separating them. This CDR3 comprises 11 residues. The germline V gene encodes CDR1 ENHRY and CDR2 SYGVKD. The CDR3 region is CAISAGETQYF. The CDR3 DNA follows: TGTGCCATCAGTGCCGGGGAGACCCAGTACTTC.

This rearrangement joins TRBV7-9 to TRBJ1-1; the D gene is possibly TRBD1 (6 bases). From germline, CDR1 is SEHNR and CDR2 FQNEAQ (reference sequence). Deletions cut 3 bases from V and 3 bases from J, with 11 bases between. CDR3 length: 14 amino acids. The CDR3 loop is CASSFRGADTEAFF. CDR3 sequence (DNA): TGTGCCAGCAGCTTCAGGGGTGCGGACACTGAAGCTTTCTTT.

The chain employs TRBV6-5 and TRBJ2-2; TRBD1 is a possible D gene (6 bases). The CDR3 loop spans 15 amino acids. Per the germline V gene, CDR1 is MNHEY and CDR2 is SVGAGI. V lost 6 bases, J lost 6 bases, and 17 bases lay in between. The CDR3 nucleotides are TGTGCCAGCAGATCTCACAGGGTTCGCGCCGGGGAGCTGTTTTTT. It yields the protein CASRSHRVRAGELFF.

This chain links TRBV11-2 with TRBJ2-1; 12 bases match TRBD2. CDR1 SGHAT and CDR2 FQNNGV come from the germline V gene. This CDR3 is 16 amino acids long. Trimming cost V 5 bases and J 3 bases; bases outside gene matches: 5. The CDR3 reads CASSPGTSGFYNEQFF. The CDR3 DNA sequence: TGTGCCAGCAGCCCCGGGACTAGCGGGTTCTACAATGAGCAGTTCTTC.

The chain has TRBV29-1 and TRBJ1-3; D not resolved. Trimming shortened V by 5 bases and J by 1 base, and 3 bases separated the two germline ends. Germline V gene data show CDR1 as SQVTM and CDR2 as ANQGSEA. This CDR3 has 11 residues. The CDR3 DNA follows: TGCAGCGTTCTTTCTGGAAACACCATATATTTT. It codes for CSVLSGNTIYF.

This clone was seen a handful of times. CDR3 nucleotides: TGTGCCGGGACTAGCGGGAGGGCCTACTACGAGCAGTACTTC. Residues: CAGTSGRAYYEQYF. This chain joins TRBV30 and TRBJ2-7, with 16 bases matching TRBD2. CDR3 size: 14 residues. Germline V gene lookup returns CDR1 GTSNPN and CDR2 SVGIG (reference sequence). Losses at the gene ends were 8 bases for V and 3 bases for J; bases not matched to a gene: 4.

The V and J genes are TRBV18 and TRBJ2-5; 8 bases map to TRBD1. V lost 2 bases to trimming and J lost 3 bases; unmatched junction nucleotides: 5. Germline CDR1 is KGHSH and CDR2 is LQKENI. CDR3 length: 15 amino acids. CDR3 sequence reads: CASSPNQGAKETQYF. DNA for the CDR3: TGTGCCAGCTCACCAAACCAGGGGGCGAAAGAGACCCAGTACTTC.

This sequence joins TRBV11-3 and TRBJ2-7; a possible D gene is TRBD2 (5 bases). Germline CDR1 reads SGHNT; CDR2 reads YENEEA. V gave up 5 bases and J gave up 2 bases, with 19 bases separating them. The CDR3 sequence is 16 residues long. The CDR3 nucleotides read TGTGCCAGCAGCACGAGACGGACTGGGATAACCTACGAGCAGTACTTC. It yields the protein CASSTRRTGITYEQYF.

The chain employs TRBV6-1 and TRBJ2-7, with TRBD1 identical over 7 bases. From germline, CDR1 is MNHNS and CDR2 SASEGT. This CDR3 has 14 amino acids. Unmatched junction bases numbered 6, after V lost 3 bases and J lost 4 bases. Here the CDR3 DNA reads TGTGCCAGCAGTGACGGGACAGAAGGTTACGAGCAGTACTTC. This sequence encodes CASSDGTEGYEQYF.

This chain connects TRBV28 to TRBJ1-1; TRBD1 is a possible D gene (6 bases). In germline, CDR1 is MDHEN, CDR2 SYDVKM. V lost 7 bases, J lost 7 bases, and 13 bases lay in between. The CDR3 extends over 12 amino acids. This chain's CDR3 is CASIRQENEAFF. CDR3 in DNA: TGTGCCAGCATTCGACAGGAAAATGAAGCTTTCTTT.

This clone was recorded a few times. This chain connects TRBV27 to TRBJ2-7, with a possible D match to TRBD1 (5 bases). There are 14 residues in the CDR3. The V and J ends lost 3 bases and 5 bases respectively, with 14 bases between them. Germline CDR1 reads MNHEY; CDR2 reads SMNVEV (reference sequence). CDR3 coding DNA: TGTGCCAGCAGTTTGCAGGGATCATTCGACGAGCAGTACTTC. Translating gives CASSLQGSFDEQYF.

The V call is TRBV5-1, the J call TRBJ1-3, with a weak D call TRBD1 (6 bases). Germline CDR1 reads SGHRS; CDR2 reads YFSETQ. Trimming removed 4 bases at V and 2 bases at J, with 13 bases between. The CDR3 runs to 15 residues. This CDR3 reads CASSVGAGTGNTIYF. CDR3 sequence (DNA): TGCGCCAGCAGCGTGGGGGCAGGGACTGGAAACACCATATATTTT.

This rearrangement joins TRBV7-3 to TRBJ1-1; 10 bases align to TRBD1. Germline V CDR1 and CDR2: SGHTA, FQGTGA. Germline trimming cut 10 bases from V and 5 bases from J; bases unmatched to any gene: 7. This CDR3 has 13 amino acids. The CDR3 region is CATSDRGDTEAFF. CDR3 sequence (DNA): TGTGCCACTTCGGACAGGGGGGATACTGAAGCTTTCTTT.

The chain has TRBV4-1 and TRBJ2-1; 13 nucleotides match TRBD2. The length of the CDR3 is 16 residues. J lost 8 bases, V lost 5 bases, and 9 bases had no gene match. Germline-derived CDR1 and CDR2 are MGHRA and YSYEKL. CDR3 sequence: CASSTSGTSGMDEQFF. The DNA of the CDR3 is TGCGCCAGCAGCACTAGCGGGACTAGCGGGATGGATGAGCAGTTCTTC.

This clone showed up just a few times. This chain uses TRBV2 with TRBJ2-7; 9 nucleotides align to TRBD1. V trimming: 6 bases; J trimming: 5 bases; junction bases outside the gene matches: 8. CDR1 and CDR2 from the germline V gene are SNHLY and FYNNEI. This CDR3 region has 14 residues. Here the CDR3 reads CASRDRGRLNEQYF. The CDR3 DNA follows: TGTGCCAGCAGGGACAGGGGCCGGCTTAACGAGCAGTACTTC.

The rearrangement joins TRBV25-1 to TRBJ1-4; D uncertain. Trimming pared 1 base from V and 1 base from J, leaving 13 bases between. This CDR3 comprises 17 residues. Germline V gene sequence: CDR1 MGHDK, CDR2 SYGVNS. The CDR3 reads CASSEFEGFQTNEKLFF. The CDR3 DNA sequence: TGTGCCAGCAGTGAATTCGAGGGATTCCAAACTAATGAAAAACTGTTTTTT.

This clone was seen only once. The chain links TRBV7-2 to TRBJ1-2; D is undetermined. The CDR3 runs 12 residues. From germline, CDR1 is SGHTA and CDR2 FQGNSA. With 3 bases removed from V and 8 bases from J, the gap between germline ends came to 10 bases. The CDR3 region has the DNA TGTGCCAGCAGCTTGGTCAGGTCCGGCTACACCTTC. This encodes CASSLVRSGYTF.

This chain connects TRBV7-8 to TRBJ2-7; TRBD2 might be the D (5 bases). The CDR3 covers 14 residues. Trimming pared 1 base from V and 7 bases from J, leaving 14 bases between. Per germline, CDR1 SGHVS and CDR2 FQNEAQ. DNA for the CDR3: TGTGCCAGCAGCTTAGAAGGAGGTTATGGAGAGCAGTACTTC. This sequence encodes CASSLEGGYGEQYF.

J is TRBJ2-7 and V is TRBV11-1; possibly TRBD1 for D (5 bases). CDR3 size: 16 residues. Between the trimmed V and J ends, which lost 1 base and 2 bases, there was a span of 15 bases. Looked up from germline, CDR1 is SGHAT and CDR2 is FQDESV (reference sequence). Here the CDR3 DNA reads TGTGCCAGCAGCTTAGACGACCTGGGGCGCACCTACGAGCAGTACTTC. It codes for CASSLDDLGRTYEQYF.

This chain joins TRBV5-4 and TRBJ2-3; TRBD2 matches 10 bases. The CDR3 has 14 residues. From germline, CDR1 is SGHNT and CDR2 YYREEE (reference sequence). With V trimmed by 3 bases and J by 5 bases, 3 bases remained unmatched. CDR3 nucleotides: TGTGCCAGCAGCTCTAGCGGGAGAGGAGATACGCAGTATTTT. It translates to CASSSSGRGDTQYF.

The chain links TRBV7-2 to TRBJ2-3; 9 nucleotides match TRBD2. V shed 1 base and J 4 bases; nucleotides not matched to a gene: 6. The germline V gene encodes CDR1 SGHTA and CDR2 FQGNSA. The CDR3 is made up of 16 amino acids. The DNA for the CDR3 is TGTGCCAGCAGCTTAGTTAGCGGGAGCTTTTCAGATACGCAGTATTTT. This gives the protein CASSLVSGSFSDTQYF.

The rearrangement joins TRBV2 to TRBJ2-1; D is possibly TRBD2 (5 bases). This CDR3 has 11 amino acids. Trimming left V 10 bases short and J 9 bases short, with 13 bases between. Looked up from germline, CDR1 is SNHLY and CDR2 is FYNNEI. Here the CDR3 reads CATSSAGEQFF. The DNA for the CDR3 is TGTGCCACAAGTTCGGCGGGTGAGCAGTTCTTC.